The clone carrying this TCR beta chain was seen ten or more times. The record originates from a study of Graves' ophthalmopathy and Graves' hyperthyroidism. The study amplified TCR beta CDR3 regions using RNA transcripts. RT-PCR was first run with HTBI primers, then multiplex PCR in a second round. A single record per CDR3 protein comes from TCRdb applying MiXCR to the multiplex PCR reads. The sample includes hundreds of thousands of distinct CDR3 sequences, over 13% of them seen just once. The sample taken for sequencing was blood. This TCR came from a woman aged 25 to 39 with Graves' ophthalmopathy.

In DNA form, the CDR3 reads TGTGCCTTGACCCGGGACAGTAACTACGAGCAGTACTTC. Protein product: CALTRDSNYEQYF. The chain recombines TRBV30 with TRBJ2-7; TRBD1 matches at 7 bases. This CDR3 has 13 residues. V lost 7 bases, J lost 3 bases, and 9 bases stayed unmatched. In germline, CDR1 is GTSNPN, CDR2 SVGIG (reference sequence).